The rows below give T cell receptor beta chains drawn from one sample of a study of CD8 T cells in Susac syndrome. TCRdb re-analysed the immunoSEQ multiplex PCR reads in MiXCR, keeping a single row per CDR3 protein. The table lists about 240,000 distinct CDR3 sequences, 90% to 97% of them singletons. The sequencing input was CD4+ T cells from PBMCs. The receptors were sampled from a human donor with Susac syndrome. The CDR3 runs from the conserved cysteine through the conserved F or W. D genes are given only for firm matches.

J,V,D,CDR3
TRBJ1-1,TRBV24-1,-,CATSDSTLGGATEAFF
TRBJ2-5,TRBV20-1,-,CSARGQGVVGETQYF
TRBJ2-7,TRBV6-6,-,CASIRDRPYEQYF
TRBJ1-5,TRBV30,-,CAWNLGFDQPQHF
TRBJ2-1,TRBV28,-,CASHRSGARDNEQFF
TRBJ1-2,TRBV14,-,CASSQQGPTGYGYTF
TRBJ1-5,TRBV20-1,-,CSAPEVPEGNQPQHF
TRBJ1-4,TRBV9,TRBD1,CASSIAGTANEKLFF
TRBJ2-6,TRBV29-1,-,CSAHSGANVLTF
TRBJ2-1,TRBV12-3/TRBV12-4,TRBD2,CASSLGRHSYNEQFF
TRBJ2-1,TRBV7-9,TRBD2,CASSPRGGLNEQFF
TRBJ2-7,TRBV6-6,TRBD2,CASSLTSGIHEQYF
TRBJ2-2,TRBV5-4,-,CASSPGDRYTGELFF
TRBJ2-3,TRBV11-1,TRBD1,CASSRGQGEADTQYF
TRBJ2-7,TRBV9,TRBD2,CASSVGLAGDEQYF
TRBJ1-1,TRBV30,-,CAWSAQGQTEAFF
TRBJ1-2,TRBV30,-,CAWSAGGNYGYTF
TRBJ1-2,TRBV3-1,-,CASSQGREGYTF
TRBJ2-7,TRBV12-3/TRBV12-4,-,CASSFPHGLSYEQYF
TRBJ1-2,TRBV4-1,-,CASSPPVADGYTF
TRBJ2-3,TRBV7-9,TRBD2,CASSYGTSITDTQYF
TRBJ2-7,TRBV9,-,CASSAGNLYEQYF
TRBJ2-1,TRBV29-1,TRBD1,CSVGTGQGAFF
TRBJ2-2,TRBV12-3/TRBV12-4,TRBD2,CASRGLAPQQNTGELFF
TRBJ2-7,TRBV3-1,TRBD2,CASSQPGLAGGEQYF
TRBJ2-2,TRBV28,-,CATQQEYTGELFF
TRBJ2-5,TRBV6-5,-,CASSYPTSNSFPGETQYF
TRBJ2-7,TRBV10-3,TRBD1,CAISLTGGEQYF